What follows are 30 T cell receptor beta chains derived from one specimen sequenced in a study of T cells in Graves' hyperthyroidism and ophthalmopathy. TCR beta CDR3 regions were amplified from RNA transcripts. The study used the HTBI primer set for a first-round RT-PCR of the TCR CDR3. TCRdb recomputed calls from the multiplex PCR reads with MiXCR, one row per CDR3 protein. The data show hundreds of thousands of distinct CDR3 sequences, under 15% seen once. The specimen was blood. The receptors originated from a man younger than 35 with Graves' ophthalmopathy.

Only a few counts were recorded for this clonotype. The genes are TRBV9 and TRBJ2-2, with D possibly matching TRBD1 (6 bases). Germline V gene lookup returns CDR1 SGDLS and CDR2 YYNGEE. V lost 0 bases and J 0 bases, leaving 12 bases between the germline ends. This CDR3 has 17 residues. In DNA, the CDR3 is TGTGCCAGCAGCGTAGCCTCTAGGACAGCGAACACCGGGGAGCTGTTTTTT. Translating gives CASSVASRTANTGELFF. The entire variable domain, with the rest obtained from reference TRBV9 and TRBJ2-2, is as follows: DSGVTQTPKHLITATGQRVTLRCSPRSGDLSVYWYQQSLDQGLQFLIQYYNGEERAKGNILERFSAQQFPDLHSELNLSSLELGDSALYFCASSVASRTANTGELFFGEGSRLTVL.

This clonotype has more than one count but fewer than ten. The chain carries TRBV5-4 and TRBJ2-5, with a possible D match to TRBD1 (5 bases). The CDR3 consists of 16 residues. V was clipped by 0 bases and J by 1 base, with 13 bases between them. CDR1 and CDR2 from the germline V gene are SGHNT and YYREEE (reference sequence). CDR3 loop: CASSLDTGWSQETQYF. Written as DNA, the CDR3 is TGTGCCAGCAGCTTGGATACAGGTTGGAGCCAAGAGACCCAGTACTTC.

This clonotype has just a few counts. The chain combines TRBV20-1 with TRBJ2-2; the D gene is possibly TRBD2 (6 bases). V was cut by 1 base and J by 1 base, with 7 bases left in between. This CDR3 region has 14 residues. From germline, CDR1 is DFQATT and CDR2 SNEGSKA (reference sequence). CDR3 sequence: CSARGGVNTGELFF. The CDR3 nucleotides read TGCAGTGCTAGAGGGGGGGTGAACACCGGGGAGCTGTTTTTT.

This clonotype was recorded at least ten times. V is TRBV30 and J is TRBJ2-5; 7 positions agree with TRBD2. J was trimmed by 4 bases and V by 3 bases; bases with no gene match: 17. From germline, CDR1 is GTSNPN and CDR2 SVGIG (reference sequence). The CDR3 runs 17 residues. The CDR3 DNA is TGTGCCTGGAGCCAGTGGGAGGGCTGGAATGAGGGAGAGACCCAGTACTTC. Residues: CAWSQWEGWNEGETQYF.

This clonotype was counted ten times or more. The rearrangement links TRBV24-1 to TRBJ2-1; TRBD2 matches 13 bases. This CDR3 has 16 residues. The germline gives CDR1 KGHDR, CDR2 SFDVKD. V lost 4 bases, J lost 1 base, and 0 bases stayed unmatched. The CDR3 region has the DNA TGTGCCACCAGTGAACTAGCGGGAGGGTCCTACAATGAGCAGTTCTTC. This gives the protein CATSELAGGSYNEQFF.

This clonotype was detected many times. The chain carries TRBV5-6 and TRBJ2-7; maybe TRBD1 (6 bases). This CDR3 is 14 amino acids long. V was pared by 0 bases and J by 2 bases, with 9 bases between. CDR1 and CDR2 (germline): SGHDT, YYEEEE. This CDR3 reads CASSLGRDTYEQYF. In DNA, the CDR3 is TGTGCCAGCAGCTTGGGCCGGGACACCTACGAGCAGTACTTC.

This clonotype was detected many times. The chain combines TRBV6-1 with TRBJ2-7, with 7 bases lining up with TRBD1. With V trimmed by 5 bases and J by 3 bases, 10 bases remained unmatched. CDR3 size: 15 residues. CDR1 is MNHNS, CDR2 SASEGT, per germline. CDR3 in DNA: TGTGCCAGCAGTAGGGAGACAGGGTTAGGCTACGAGCAGTACTTC. Protein: CASSRETGLGYEQYF.

The table lists this clonotype with a few counts. V is TRBV6-4 and J is TRBJ2-3, with D maybe TRBD2 (5 bases). Trimming took 3 bases from V and 0 from J, leaving 13 bases between them. Germline V gives CDR1 MRHNA, CDR2 SNTAGT. The CDR3 extends over 16 amino acids. The CDR3 spells CASSEKGLDSTDTQYF. The CDR3 DNA is TGTGCCAGCAGTGAAAAAGGACTGGATAGCACAGATACGCAGTATTTT.

At least ten counts were recorded for this clonotype. This sequence joins TRBV4-2 and TRBJ2-7, with 9 positions matching TRBD1. Germline CDR1 is LGHNA and CDR2 is YNFKEQ. After removal of 5 bases from V and 7 bases from J, the junction contained 9 bases not matched to a gene. This CDR3 comprises 14 residues. DNA for the CDR3: TGTGCCAGCAGCGTGGGACAGGGTCCCGATGAGCAGTACTTC. As protein: CASSVGQGPDEQYF.

This clonotype was seen more than once but under ten times. This chain joins TRBV15 and TRBJ1-5, with 8 bases lining up with TRBD1. J was trimmed by 6 bases and V by 4 bases; bases with no gene match: 8. CDR1 and CDR2 from the germline V gene are LNHNV and YYDKDF (reference sequence). This CDR3 contains 15 residues. CDR3: CATSIGAGGVQPQHF. DNA for the CDR3: TGTGCCACCAGCATTGGGGCAGGGGGCGTTCAGCCCCAGCATTTT. Complete variable domain (other parts from reference TRBV15 and TRBJ1-5): DAMVIQNPRYQVTQFGKPVTLSCSQTLNHNVMYWYQQKSSQAPKLLFHYYDKDFNNEADTPDNFQSRRPNTSFCFLDIRSPGLGDTAMYLCATSIGAGGVQPQHFGDGTRLSIL.

This clonotype was observed many times. CDR3 loop: CASSPGQDPDTQYF. CDR3 bases: TGCGCCAGCAGCCCCGGACAGGACCCAGATACGCAGTATTTT. V usage is TRBV5-1 and J usage is TRBJ2-3; 7 bases map to TRBD1. Germline CDR1 and CDR2: SGHRS and YFSETQ. V was pared by 4 bases and J by 4 bases, with 6 bases of the junction left unmatched. CDR3 length: 14 residues. The full variable domain, rest sourced from reference TRBV5-1 and TRBJ2-3, is KAGVTQTPRYLIKTRGQQVTLSCSPISGHRSVSWYQQTPGQGLQFLFEYFSETQRNKGNFPGRFSGRQFSNSRSEMNVSTLELGDSALYLCASSPGQDPDTQYFGPGTRLTVL.

The table lists this clonotype with many counts. CDR3 amino acids: CASSRLALSTDTQYF. CDR3 sequence (DNA): TGTGCCAGCAGCAGACTAGCCCTTAGCACAGATACGCAGTATTTT. This chain connects TRBV11-3 to TRBJ2-3; 7 bases line up with TRBD2. Germline-derived CDR1 and CDR2 are SGHNT and YENEEA. V lost 5 bases, J lost 0 bases, and 5 bases stayed unmatched. The CDR3 runs to 15 residues.

This rearrangement joins TRBV2 to TRBJ2-5; 10 bases match TRBD1. Germline lookup yields CDR1 SNHLY and CDR2 FYNNEI. V shed 4 bases, J shed 5 bases, and the junction held 4 bases outside the gene matches. This CDR3 comprises 14 residues. The CDR3, as DNA: TGTGCCAGCAGTGCGGGACAGGGGCTTGAGACCCAGTACTTC. This codes for CASSAGQGLETQYF.

In its sample, this clonotype was seen many times. This chain connects TRBV3-1 to TRBJ2-5; D is perhaps TRBD2 (7 bases). This CDR3 contains 16 residues. Per germline, CDR1 LGHDT and CDR2 YNNKEL (reference sequence). V was pared by 2 bases and J by 2 bases, with 15 bases between. The DNA for the CDR3 is TGTGCCAGCAGCCAATCGGCGGGGGCACCTCAAGAGACCCAGTACTTC. The encoded protein is CASSQSAGAPQETQYF.

This chain's CDR3 is CASSQDLRGGPANIQYF. CDR3 coding DNA: TGTGCCAGCAGCCAAGATCTCCGGGGGGGGCCCGCAAACATTCAGTACTTC. V and J are TRBV3-1 and TRBJ2-4, with 8 positions matching TRBD2. Germline V gene lookup returns CDR1 LGHDT and CDR2 YNNKEL (reference sequence). This CDR3 contains 17 residues. J was trimmed by 6 bases and V by 0 bases; bases with no gene match: 10.

This clonotype has ten or more counts. The chain joins TRBV11-3 to TRBJ2-5; D tentatively reads TRBD1 or TRBD2 (5 bases each). The CDR3 length is 15 residues. CDR1 and CDR2 (germline): SGHNT, YENEEA. Trimming stripped 3 bases from V and 5 bases from J, with 16 bases between. CDR3 DNA: TGTGCCAGCAGCTTGGGGCAGGCGGGCGGGGAGACCCAGTACTTC. This encodes CASSLGQAGGETQYF.

This clonotype was recorded at least ten times. V gene TRBV7-2 combines with J gene TRBJ1-6; D gene uncertain. CDR1 and CDR2 (germline): SGHTA, FQGNSA. Trimming removed 7 bases at V and 4 bases at J, with 8 bases between. The CDR3 is 13 amino acids. The DNA for the CDR3 is TGTGCCAGCACCCCGGGTTATAATTCACCCCTCCACTTT. The encoded protein is CASTPGYNSPLHF.

This clonotype was counted many times. This chain links TRBV6-1 with TRBJ2-4, with TRBD2 matching over 8 bases. V was clipped by 2 bases and J by 2 bases; unmatched bases: 11. Germline CDR1 is MNHNS and CDR2 is SASEGT. The CDR3 loop spans 18 amino acids. The CDR3 sequence: CASSERRVAGRTKNIQYF. CDR3 nucleotide sequence: TGTGCCAGCAGTGAACGACGTGTAGCGGGACGGACCAAAAACATTCAGTACTTC.

This clonotype was recorded a few times. The chain employs TRBV5-1 and TRBJ2-7; D tentatively fits TRBD1 or TRBD2 (6 bases each). Looked up from germline, CDR1 is SGHRS and CDR2 is YFSETQ. The CDR3 is 14 residues long. V gave up 5 bases and J gave up 0 bases, with 12 bases separating them. The CDR3 DNA is TGCGCCAGCAGGGAGGGGGTCAGCTCCTACGAGCAGTACTTC. This gives the protein CASREGVSSYEQYF. Supplemented by reference TRBV5-1 and TRBJ2-7, the full variable domain reads KAGVTQTPRYLIKTRGQQVTLSCSPISGHRSVSWYQQTPGQGLQFLFEYFSETQRNKGNFPGRFSGRQFSNSRSEMNVSTLELGDSALYLCASREGVSSYEQYFGPGTRLTVT.

This clonotype has a count of ten or more. The rearrangement joins TRBV7-9 to TRBJ2-1; D is uncertain. The CDR3 sequence is 13 residues long. The germline gives CDR1 SEHNR, CDR2 FQNEAQ (reference sequence). The ends were cut back, 11 bases at V and 5 bases at J, with 16 bases in the middle. CDR3 sequence: CASEGDKDNEQFF. The CDR3, as DNA: TGTGCCTCGGAAGGAGATAAGGACAATGAGCAGTTCTTC.

There are many counts of this clonotype. V and J are TRBV18 and TRBJ2-5; 12 bases align to TRBD2. The germline gives CDR1 KGHSH, CDR2 LQKENI. V lost 4 bases, J lost 5 bases, and 5 bases stayed unmatched. The CDR3 is made up of 15 amino acids. This CDR3 is CASSLTSGGRETQYF. The CDR3 bases are TGTGCCAGCTCACTGACTAGCGGGGGCCGGGAGACCCAGTACTTC.

This clonotype was seen ten or more times. The V and J genes are TRBV19 and TRBJ1-2; a weak D match, TRBD1 (6 bases). CDR1 is LNHDA and CDR2 is SQIVND in the germline V gene (reference sequence). The CDR3 has 13 residues. V lost 3 bases and J 3 bases, leaving 8 bases between the germline ends. The CDR3 sequence is CASSMRGDYGYTF. The CDR3 DNA is TGTGCCAGTAGTATGAGGGGGGACTATGGCTACACCTTC.

This clonotype was detected many times. V usage is TRBV11-1 and J usage is TRBJ2-3, with 7 positions matching TRBD2. V lost 4 bases and J lost 6; bases outside the gene matches: 13. Germline CDR1 and CDR2: SGHAT and FQDESV (reference sequence). The CDR3 is 16 amino acids. CDR3: CASSSGAAGSADTQYF. CDR3 DNA: TGTGCCAGCAGCTCCGGCGCAGCGGGGTCTGCGGATACGCAGTATTTT.

This chain connects TRBV20-1 to TRBJ1-2, with TRBD1 matching 7 bases. Germline values: CDR1 DFQATT, CDR2 SNEGSKA (reference sequence). The CDR3 length is 14 residues. J gave up 5 bases and V 3 bases, and 9 bases lay outside the gene matches. CDR3 bases: TGCAGTGCTAGGGGCACAGGGGCTCAGTATGGCTACACCTTC. Its protein is CSARGTGAQYGYTF.

This clonotype was picked up many times. The V and J genes are TRBV11-2 and TRBJ1-1; TRBD1 aligns across 10 bases. Germline assignment: CDR1 SGHAT and CDR2 FQNNGV. The CDR3 covers 17 residues. J gave up 4 bases and V 4 bases, and 12 bases lay outside the gene matches. The CDR3 sequence: CASSSNRDRGWSTEAFF. The DNA of the CDR3 is TGTGCCAGCAGCTCAAACCGGGACAGGGGATGGTCCACTGAAGCTTTCTTT.

This clonotype turned up a few times. The V call is TRBV20-1, the J call TRBJ2-1; TRBD2 matches at 9 bases. The length of the CDR3 is 15 residues. V lost 5 bases and J lost 8; bases outside the gene matches: 13. Per germline, CDR1 DFQATT and CDR2 SNEGSKA (reference sequence). CDR3: CSAVTYSGGFDEQFF. CDR3 DNA: TGCAGTGCTGTCACGTATAGCGGGGGCTTCGATGAGCAGTTCTTC.

Many counts were recorded for this clonotype. The DNA for the CDR3 is TGTGCCAGCAGCCGGGACAGGGACCTCTACGAGCAGTACTTC. Its protein is CASSRDRDLYEQYF. V is TRBV6-1 and J is TRBJ2-7, with 9 bases fitting TRBD1. CDR3 size: 14 residues. Germline-derived CDR1 and CDR2 are MNHNS and SASEGT. V dropped 6 bases and J dropped 3; count of bases not matched to a gene: 6.

Only a few counts were recorded for this clonotype. This rearrangement joins TRBV7-2 to TRBJ1-6; D ambiguous. The CDR3 length is 17 residues. Looked up from germline, CDR1 is SGHTA and CDR2 is FQGNSA. With 5 bases removed from V and 2 bases from J, the gap between germline ends came to 16 bases. The CDR3 nucleotides read TGTGCCAGCAGCGGGAGCCGGGGAGGGACCTATAATTCACCCCTCCACTTT. Its protein is CASSGSRGGTYNSPLHF.

This chain links TRBV7-8 with TRBJ1-3; 8 positions agree with TRBD1. The CDR3 runs to 16 residues. Germline V CDR1 and CDR2: SGHVS, FQNEAQ. V was pared by 5 bases and J by 1 base, with 7 bases of the junction left unmatched. The CDR3 DNA sequence: TGTGCCAGCAGCCCCGACAGGGGCAGTTCTGGAAACACCATATATTTT. It codes for CASSPDRGSSGNTIYF. The entire variable domain, with the rest obtained from reference TRBV7-8 and TRBJ1-3, is as follows: GAGVSQSPRYKVAKRGQDVALRCDPISGHVSLFWYQQALGQGPEFLTYFQNEAQLDKSGLPSDRFFAERPEGSVSTLKIQRTQQEDSAVYLCASSPDRGSSGNTIYFGEGSWLTVV.

V is TRBV6-2 or TRBV6-3 and J is TRBJ2-7, with 13 bases that match TRBD2. CDR1 and CDR2 from the germline V gene are MNHEY and SVGEGT. CDR3 length: 14 amino acids. V shed 10 bases, J shed 0 bases, and the junction held 3 bases outside the gene matches. The CDR3 DNA reads as TGTGCCACGGGACTAGCGGGGCCCTCCTACGAGCAGTACTTC. Translation: CATGLAGPSYEQYF.